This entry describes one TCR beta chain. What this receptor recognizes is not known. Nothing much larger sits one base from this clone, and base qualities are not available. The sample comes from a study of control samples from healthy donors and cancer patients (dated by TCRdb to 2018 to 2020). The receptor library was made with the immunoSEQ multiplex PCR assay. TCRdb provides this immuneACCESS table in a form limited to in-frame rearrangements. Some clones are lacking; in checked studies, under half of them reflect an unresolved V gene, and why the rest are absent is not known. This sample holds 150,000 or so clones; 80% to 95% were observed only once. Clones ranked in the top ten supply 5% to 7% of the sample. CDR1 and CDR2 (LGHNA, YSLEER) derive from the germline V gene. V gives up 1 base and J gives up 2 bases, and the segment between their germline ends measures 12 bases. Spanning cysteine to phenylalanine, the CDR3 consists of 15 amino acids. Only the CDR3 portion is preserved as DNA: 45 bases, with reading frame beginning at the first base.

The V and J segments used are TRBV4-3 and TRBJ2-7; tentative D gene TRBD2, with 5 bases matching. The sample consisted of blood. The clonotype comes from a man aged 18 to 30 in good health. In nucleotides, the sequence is TGCGCCAGCAGCCAAGGTGATAGCGCTGCCTACGAGCAGTACTTC. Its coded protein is CASSQGDSAAYEQYF.